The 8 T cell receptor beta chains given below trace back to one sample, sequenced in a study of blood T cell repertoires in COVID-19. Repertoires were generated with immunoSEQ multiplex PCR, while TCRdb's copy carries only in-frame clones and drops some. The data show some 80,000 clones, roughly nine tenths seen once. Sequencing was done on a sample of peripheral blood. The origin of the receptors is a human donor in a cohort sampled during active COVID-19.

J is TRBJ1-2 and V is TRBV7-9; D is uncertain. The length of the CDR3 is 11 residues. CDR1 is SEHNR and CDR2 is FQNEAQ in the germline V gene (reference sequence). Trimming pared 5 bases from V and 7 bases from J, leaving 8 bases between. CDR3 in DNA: TGTGCCAGCAGCCCTAGTATTGGCTACACCTTC. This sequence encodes CASSPSIGYTF.

CDR3 in DNA: TGCGCCAGCAGCTCCGACAGGGGGCTGACAGATACGCAGTATTTT. Protein sequence: CASSSDRGLTDTQYF. This chain connects TRBV4-1 to TRBJ2-3, with 10 bases that match TRBD1. CDR3 length: 15 residues. Per the germline V gene, CDR1 is MGHRA and CDR2 is YSYEKL. After removal of 5 bases from V and 3 bases from J, the junction contained 5 bases not matched to a gene.

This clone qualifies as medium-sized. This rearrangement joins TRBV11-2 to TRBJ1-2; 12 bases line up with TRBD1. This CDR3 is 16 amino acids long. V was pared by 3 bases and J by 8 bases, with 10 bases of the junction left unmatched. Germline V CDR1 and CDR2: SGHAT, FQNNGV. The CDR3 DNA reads TGTGCCAGCAGCTTCACAAGGGGACAGGGGGCCGGAGGCTACACCTTC. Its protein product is CASSFTRGQGAGGYTF.

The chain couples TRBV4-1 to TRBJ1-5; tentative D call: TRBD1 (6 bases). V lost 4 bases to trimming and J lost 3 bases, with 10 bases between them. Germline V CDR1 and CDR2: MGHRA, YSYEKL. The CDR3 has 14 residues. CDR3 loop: CASSPQGVNQPQHF. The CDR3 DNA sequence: TGCGCCAGCAGCCCACAGGGTGTCAATCAGCCCCAGCATTTT.

The CDR3 here is CSASRTGGGEEKLFF. In DNA form, the CDR3 reads TGCAGTGCTAGTAGGACAGGGGGCGGAGAGGAAAAACTGTTTTTT. This rearrangement joins TRBV20-1 to TRBJ1-4, with 11 positions matching TRBD1. Losses at the gene ends were 3 bases for V and 8 bases for J; bases not matched to a gene: 8. This CDR3 spans 15 amino acids. CDR1 and CDR2 from the germline V gene are DFQATT and SNEGSKA (reference sequence).

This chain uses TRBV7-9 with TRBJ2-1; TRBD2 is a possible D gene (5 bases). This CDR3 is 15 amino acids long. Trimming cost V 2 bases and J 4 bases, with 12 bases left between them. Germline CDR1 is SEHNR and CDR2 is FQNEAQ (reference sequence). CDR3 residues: CASSLNGNQYNEQFF. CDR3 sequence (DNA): TGTGCCAGCAGCTTAAACGGGAACCAATACAATGAGCAGTTCTTC.

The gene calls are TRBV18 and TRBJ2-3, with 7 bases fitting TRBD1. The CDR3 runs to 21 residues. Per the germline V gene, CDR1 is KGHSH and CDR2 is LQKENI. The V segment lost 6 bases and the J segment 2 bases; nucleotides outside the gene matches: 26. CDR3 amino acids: CASSQNPSGQKWRAATDTQYF. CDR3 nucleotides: TGTGCCAGCTCCCAAAACCCTTCGGGACAGAAGTGGCGGGCGGCCACAGATACGCAGTATTTT.

DNA of the CDR3: TGTGCCAGCAGCCTATACAGACAGTGCTCCTCTGGAAACACCATATATTTT. The encoded protein is CASSLYRQCSSGNTIYF. V usage is TRBV3-1 (or the pseudogene TRBV3-2) and J usage is TRBJ1-3; a possible D gene is TRBD1 (5 bases). The CDR3 has 17 residues. Germline V gene data show CDR1 as LGHDT and CDR2 as YNNKEL (reference sequence). Trimming pared 4 bases from V and 0 bases from J, leaving 16 bases between.